This T cell receptor (beta chain) was captured in a study of blood T cell repertoires in COVID-19. The length of the CDR3 is 16 residues. Losses at the gene ends were 3 bases for V and 5 bases for J; bases not matched to a gene: 2. Germline assignment: CDR1 MGHRA and CDR2 YSYEKL. TCRdb's copy holds only in-frame clones and misses some; the assay was immunoSEQ multiplex PCR. Altogether approximately 60,000 clones are present, over 65% being singletons, with the ten largest covering 13% to 15%. The receptor's source is a man in his 60s with COVID-19, enrolled during active disease. This sequence joins TRBV4-1 and TRBJ2-2, with TRBD2 matching over 14 bases. The material sequenced was peripheral blood. CDR3 in amino acids: CASSQGLAGETGELFF. CDR3 coding DNA: TGCGCCAGCAGCCAGGGACTAGCGGGGGAAACCGGGGAGCTGTTTTTT.